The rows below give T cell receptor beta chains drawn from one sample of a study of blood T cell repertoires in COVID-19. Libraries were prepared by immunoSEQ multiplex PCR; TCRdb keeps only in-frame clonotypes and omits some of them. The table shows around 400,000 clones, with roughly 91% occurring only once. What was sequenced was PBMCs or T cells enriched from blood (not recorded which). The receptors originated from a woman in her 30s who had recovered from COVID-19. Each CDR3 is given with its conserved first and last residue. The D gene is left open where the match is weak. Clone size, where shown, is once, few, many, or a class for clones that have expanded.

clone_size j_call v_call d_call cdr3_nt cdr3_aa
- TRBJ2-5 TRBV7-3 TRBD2 TGTGCCAGCAGCTCAATAACCCTAGCGGGAGGACCGAGGGGAGAGACCCAGTACTTC CASSSITLAGGPRGETQYF
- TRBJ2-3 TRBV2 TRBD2 TGTGCCAGCAGTCCCCCCCTAGCGGGGGGGATCGATACGCAGTATTTT CASSPPLAGGIDTQYF
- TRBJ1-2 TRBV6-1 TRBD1 TGTGCCAGCAGGGCACAGGGGTCTGGCTACACCTTC CASRAQGSGYTF
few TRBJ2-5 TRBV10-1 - TGCGCCAGCAGCATGACAGTCCAAGAGACCCAGTACTTC CASSMTVQETQYF
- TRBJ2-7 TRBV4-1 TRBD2 TGCGCCAGCAGCCAAGGTTGGACTAGCAGCTACGAGCAGTACTTC CASSQGWTSSYEQYF
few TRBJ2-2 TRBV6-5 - TGTGCCAGCAGTTACGCGCGGGGAAACTCCGGGGAGCTGTTTTTT CASSYARGNSGELFF
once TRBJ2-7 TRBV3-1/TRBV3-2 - TGTGCCAGCAGCCGGGCAGCCGAAGCCTACGAGCAGTACTTC CASSRAAEAYEQYF
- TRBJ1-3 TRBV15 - TGTGCCACCAGCACACTCCGGGTCCCGAAGGGAAACACCATATATTTT CATSTLRVPKGNTIYF
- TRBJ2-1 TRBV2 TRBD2 TGTGCCAGCAGCCAGGGAGGGTCCTACAATGAGCAGTTCTTC CASSQGGSYNEQFF
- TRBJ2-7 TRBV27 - TGTGCCAGCAGTTTAACCCCTAGCTACGAGCAGTACTTC CASSLTPSYEQYF
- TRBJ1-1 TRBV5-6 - TGTGCCAGCAACGGACTGACGAACACTGAAGCTTTCTTT CASNGLTNTEAFF
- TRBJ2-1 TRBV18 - TGTGCCAGCTCACCAATCGCGAGGTCGTACAATGAGCAGTTCTTC CASSPIARSYNEQFF
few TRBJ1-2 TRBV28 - TGTGCCAGCAGTTTTCCCCAGGGGCTTTATGGCTACACCTTC CASSFPQGLYGYTF
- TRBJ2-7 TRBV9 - TGTGCCAGCAGCGTAGGGAGGGACAGCTACTACGAGCAGTACTTC CASSVGRDSYYEQYF
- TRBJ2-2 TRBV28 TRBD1 TGTGCCAGCAGTTTTCCAGGGGGCAACACCGGGGAGCTGTTTTTT CASSFPGGNTGELFF
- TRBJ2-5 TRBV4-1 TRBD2 TGCGCCAGCAGCCAAGCCTGGCCGGGAGGGACCCAGTACTTC CASSQAWPGGTQYF
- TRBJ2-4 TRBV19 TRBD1 TGTGCCAGTAGTATAGGACAGGGCCGACACAACCTTCAGTACTTC CASSIGQGRHNLQYF
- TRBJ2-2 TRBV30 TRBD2 TGTGCCTGGAGTGCAAAAGCGGGAGGGCTTATCACCGGGGAGCTGTTTTTT CAWSAKAGGLITGELFF
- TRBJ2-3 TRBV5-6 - TGTGCCAGCAGCCCGGACTGGTTGCGAACTAGCACAGATACGCAGTATTTT CASSPDWLRTSTDTQYF
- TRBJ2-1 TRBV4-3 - TGCGCCAGCAGCCAAGATTTGAGGAACGATGAGCAGTTCTTC CASSQDLRNDEQFF
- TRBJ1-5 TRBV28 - TGTGCCAGCAGCCAATCAGTTACAAGCAATCAGCCCCAGCATTTT CASSQSVTSNQPQHF
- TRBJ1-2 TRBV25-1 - TGTGCCAGCTCAGGTACGAGCAAGGCCTTC CASSGTSKAF
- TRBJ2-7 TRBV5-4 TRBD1 TGTGCCAGCAGCTCCCGGGTTGGGGACAGGGGGAAGCAGTACTTC CASSSRVGDRGKQYF
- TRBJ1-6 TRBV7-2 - TGTGCCAGCAGCTCCCTGGGCCTCGTTAATTCACCCCTCCACTTT CASSSLGLVNSPLHF
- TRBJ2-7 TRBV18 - TGTGCCAGCTCACCCCGCGGATCCTACGAGCAGTACTTC CASSPRGSYEQYF
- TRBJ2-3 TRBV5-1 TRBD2 TGCGCCAGCAGCATAGGGACTAGCGGAACAGATACGCAGTATTTT CASSIGTSGTDTQYF
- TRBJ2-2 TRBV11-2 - TGTGCCAGCAGCTTCTATGGACTCGCGGACACCGGGGAGCTGTTTTTT CASSFYGLADTGELFF
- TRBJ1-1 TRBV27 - TGTGCCAGCAGTTTCCAGGACAGCGCCACTGAAGCTTTCTTT CASSFQDSATEAFF
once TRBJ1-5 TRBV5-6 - TGTGCCAGCAGCTTGGGGAGAGATCAGCCCCAGCATTTT CASSLGRDQPQHF
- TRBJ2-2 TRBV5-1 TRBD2 TGCGCCAGCAGCCCGGGACTAGCGGGAGATGGGACCGGGGAGCTGTTTTTT CASSPGLAGDGTGELFF
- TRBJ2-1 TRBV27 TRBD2 TGTGCCAGCAGTCAGGGACTAGCGGGAAACAATGAGCAGTTCTTC CASSQGLAGNNEQFF
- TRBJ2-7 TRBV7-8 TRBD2 TGTGCCAGCAGTACGCGGACTAGCGGGAGATACGAGCAGTACTTC CASSTRTSGRYEQYF
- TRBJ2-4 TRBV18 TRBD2 TGTGCCAGCTCACCCCTAGCGGGAGAGGTCAAAAACATTCAGTACTTC CASSPLAGEVKNIQYF
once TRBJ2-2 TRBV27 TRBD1 TGTGCCAGCAGAACCCGGACAGGGGGGCCCGGGGAGCTGTTTTTT CASRTRTGGPGELFF
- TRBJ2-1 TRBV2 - TGTGCCAGCAGTCTGAGAGGGAGAGATGAGCAGTTCTTC CASSLRGRDEQFF
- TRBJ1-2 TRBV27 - TGTGCCAGCAGGGCAGGGGCTGGCTACACCTTC CASRAGAGYTF
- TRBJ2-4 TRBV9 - TGTGCCAGCAGCGTAGGTACGGGGTCGGCCAAAAACATTCAGTACTTC CASSVGTGSAKNIQYF
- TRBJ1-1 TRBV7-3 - TGTGCCAGCAGCCGACAAAGGAACACTGAAGCTTTCTTT CASSRQRNTEAFF
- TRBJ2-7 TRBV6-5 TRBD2 TGTGCCAGCAACGTACTAGCGGGAGACTACGAGCAGTACTTC CASNVLAGDYEQYF
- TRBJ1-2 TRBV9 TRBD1 TGTGCCAGTGCCTATAGGACAGGGGGCAACTATGGCTACACCTTC CASAYRTGGNYGYTF
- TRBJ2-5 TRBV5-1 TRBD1 TGCGCCAGCAGCGCGCGGACAGGGTCGGAGACCCAGTACTTC CASSARTGSETQYF
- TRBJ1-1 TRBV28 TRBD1 TGTGCCAGCAGTTTGGGACAGAAGAACACTGAAGCTTTCTTT CASSLGQKNTEAFF
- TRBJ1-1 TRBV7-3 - TGTGCCAGCAGCTTAAGGGCAGGCACCGGGAACACTGAAGCTTTCTTT CASSLRAGTGNTEAFF
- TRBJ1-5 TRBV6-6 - TGTGCCAGCAGAATGGGGGCTAATCAGCCCCAGCATTTT CASRMGANQPQHF
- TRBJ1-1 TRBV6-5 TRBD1 TGTGCCAGCAGAAACCGACAGGGTTTTGAAGCTTTCTTT CASRNRQGFEAFF
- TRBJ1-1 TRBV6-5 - TGTGCCAGCCGCCGGGGAAATACTGAAGCTTTCTTT CASRRGNTEAFF
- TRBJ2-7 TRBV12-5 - TGTGCTAGTGGTTTTTGGGGAATCAGGGGCTCCTACGAGCAGTACTTC CASGFWGIRGSYEQYF
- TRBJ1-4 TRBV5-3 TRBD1 TGTGCCAGCCCCGGGACAGGGAATGAAAAACTGTTTTTT CASPGTGNEKLFF
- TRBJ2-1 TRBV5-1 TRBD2 TGCGCCAGCAGCTCCTACCCACAGGGTACGGGAGGGTCCTACAATGAGCAGTTCTTC CASSSYPQGTGGSYNEQFF
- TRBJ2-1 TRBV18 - TGTGCCAGCTCACCACTGGTGGGACATCCGACATTATCCTACAATGAGCAGTTCTTC CASSPLVGHPTLSYNEQFF